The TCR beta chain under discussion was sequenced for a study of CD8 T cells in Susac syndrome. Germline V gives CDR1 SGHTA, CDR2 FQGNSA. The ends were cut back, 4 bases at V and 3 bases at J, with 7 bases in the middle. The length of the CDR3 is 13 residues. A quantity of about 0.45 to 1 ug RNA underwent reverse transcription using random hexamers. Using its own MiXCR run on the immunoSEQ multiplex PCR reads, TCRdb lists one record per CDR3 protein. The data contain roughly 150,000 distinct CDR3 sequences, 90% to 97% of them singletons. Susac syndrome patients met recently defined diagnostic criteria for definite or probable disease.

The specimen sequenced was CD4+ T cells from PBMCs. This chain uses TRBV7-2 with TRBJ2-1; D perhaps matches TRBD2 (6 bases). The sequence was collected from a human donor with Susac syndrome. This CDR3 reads CASSSDYYNEQFF. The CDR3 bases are TGTGCCAGCAGCTCGGACTACTACAATGAGCAGTTCTTC.